This T cell receptor beta chain was sequenced during a study of blood T cell repertoires in COVID-19. Study-level information: Material from acute and convalescent COVID-19 was sourced from the United States, Italy and Spain. PBMCs, B-cell-depleted T cells, or T cells were the source of the cDNA or gDNA that made up the material.

In the study's own analysis: Reference gene primer amplification in the assay estimated nucleated cell counts. Sequenced by immunoSEQ multiplex PCR; TCRdb stores in-frame clones only, minus some. V, J and clone size are those of that table, while D and trimming were read from the DNA. This sample has some 190,000 clones, with 80% to 85% found just once. V lost 5 bases and J lost 3, with 11 bases in between. The CDR3 consists of 13 residues. Germline-derived CDR1 and CDR2 are LNHDA and SQIVND (reference sequence). This receptor was taken from a human donor in a cohort sampled during active COVID-19. This sequence joins TRBV19 and TRBJ2-7; a possible D gene is TRBD1 (7 bases). The material sequenced was peripheral blood. CDR3 region: CASSQGGYYEQYF. The CDR3 region has the DNA TGTGCCAGTAGTCAGGGGGGATACTACGAGCAGTACTTC.